One and the same sample provided the 30 T cell receptor beta chains below, sequenced in a study of T cell responses to AZD1222 COVID-19 vaccine. Clones were sequenced by immunoSEQ multiplex PCR, and TCRdb holds only the in-frame ones, with some missing. The sample contains more than 95,000 clones, around 89% of which appear only once. The specimen was peripheral blood, collected 28 days after the second AZD1222 dose. Receptor source: an adult who received the AZD1222 COVID-19 vaccine.

The chain recombines TRBV3-1 (or the pseudogene TRBV3-2) with TRBJ2-1; D may match TRBD1 or TRBD2 (5 bases each). Germline V CDR1 and CDR2: LGHDT, YNNKEL (reference sequence). The V gene lost 8 bases and the J gene lost 0 bases, with 11 bases spanning the gap. CDR3 length equals 14 residues. CDR3 bases: TGTGCCAGCCGGGGCGTCCACTCCTACAATGAGCAGTTCTTC. Translating it yields CASRGVHSYNEQFF.

This chain connects TRBV27 to TRBJ1-5; weak D call: TRBD1 (5 bases). Germline V gene sequence: CDR1 MNHEY, CDR2 SMNVEV (reference sequence). The V end lost 3 bases, the J end lost 4 bases, and 13 bases lay between the germline ends. The CDR3 sequence is 15 residues long. The CDR3 DNA is TGTGCCAGCAGTTTGGCAGGTTGGGGGAATCAGCCCCAGCATTTT. It is translated as CASSLAGWGNQPQHF.

This chain uses TRBV28 with TRBJ1-1, with D tentatively TRBD1 (6 bases). Germline V gives CDR1 MDHEN, CDR2 SYDVKM. Trimming pared 7 bases from V and 4 bases from J, leaving 10 bases between. The CDR3 sequence is 12 residues long. CDR3 nucleotides: TGTGCCAGCATAGGGGGGGTCACTGAAGCTTTCTTT. Amino acid sequence: CASIGGVTEAFF.

This chain uses TRBV19 with TRBJ2-7; TRBD1 aligns across 11 bases. J gave up 3 bases and V 1 base, and 5 bases lay outside the gene matches. Germline assignment: CDR1 LNHDA and CDR2 SQIVND (reference sequence). The CDR3 length is 16 residues. CDR3 region: CASSIVGQGGSYEQYF. The DNA for the CDR3 is TGTGCCAGTAGTATAGTGGGACAGGGGGGAAGCTACGAGCAGTACTTC.

The chain uses TRBV9 and TRBJ1-1; D is uncertain. The germline V and J ends were trimmed by 0 bases and 1 base, with 7 bases remaining between them. Germline V lookup: CDR1 SGDLS, CDR2 YYNGEE. This CDR3 has 14 amino acids. The CDR3 protein is CASSVDNANTEAFF. CDR3 DNA: TGTGCCAGCAGCGTAGATAATGCGAACACTGAAGCTTTCTTT.

The chain carries TRBV11-2 and TRBJ2-2; no reliable D call. The V gene's germline CDR1 is SGHAT and CDR2 FQNNGV. V was cut by 0 bases and J by 7 bases, with 12 bases left in between. The CDR3 is 15 amino acids. CDR3 in amino acids: CASSLDPGWIGELFF. The CDR3 DNA follows: TGTGCCAGCAGCTTAGATCCGGGCTGGATCGGGGAGCTGTTTTTT.

The chain has TRBV28 and TRBJ2-7, with D possibly being TRBD1 (5 bases). The CDR3 contains 16 residues. V gave up 6 bases and J gave up 2 bases, with 20 bases separating them. The germline V gene encodes CDR1 MDHEN and CDR2 SYDVKM. CDR3 sequence reads: CASRPIGRVGAYEQYF. CDR3 DNA: TGTGCCAGCAGACCTATCGGCAGGGTAGGAGCCTACGAGCAGTACTTC.

The rearrangement links TRBV5-4 to TRBJ1-6, with TRBD1 matching 7 bases. The junction had 6 bases not matched to a gene; V was cut back by 5 bases and J by 4 bases. Germline lookup yields CDR1 SGHNT and CDR2 YYREEE (reference sequence). The CDR3 totals 15 residues. CDR3: CASRPGTAYNSPLHF. The CDR3, as DNA: TGTGCCAGCAGGCCCGGGACAGCTTATAATTCACCCCTCCACTTT.

The table lists this clone with a count of one. This chain uses TRBV30 with TRBJ1-6; 10 bases map to TRBD1. The germline gives CDR1 GTSNPN, CDR2 SVGIG (reference sequence). There are 14 residues in the CDR3. J gave up 10 bases and V 3 bases, and 6 bases lay outside the gene matches. As DNA, the CDR3 is TGTGCCTGGAGAACCGGGACAGGGGTCTCACCCCTCCACTTT. Translated: CAWRTGTGVSPLHF.

CDR3: CATLVTGKVTEAFF. CDR3 DNA sequence: TGTGCCACCCTAGTTACAGGGAAGGTCACTGAAGCTTTCTTT. This chain uses TRBV6-1 with TRBJ1-1; D may be TRBD1 (6 bases). Per germline, CDR1 MNHNS and CDR2 SASEGT. V was pared by 10 bases and J by 4 bases, with 19 bases between. The CDR3 sequence is 14 residues long.

The chain uses TRBV6-5 and TRBJ1-6, with 10 positions matching TRBD1. Germline CDR1 MNHEY, CDR2 SVGAGI. The CDR3 runs 16 residues. With 2 bases clipped from V and 6 bases from J, the junction kept 4 bases outside the gene matches. The CDR3 coding sequence is TGTGCCAGCAGTTACGAAGGACAGGGGGGTAATTCACCCCTCCACTTT. Its protein is CASSYEGQGGNSPLHF.

The V and J genes are TRBV7-9 and TRBJ2-1, with 7 bases fitting TRBD2. This CDR3 has 14 amino acids. Germline CDR1 and CDR2: SEHNR and FQNEAQ (reference sequence). The trim removed 6 bases at V and 10 bases at J, leaving 12 bases unmatched. The CDR3 here is CASSSSGLAGEQFF. The CDR3 DNA sequence: TGTGCCAGCAGTTCTAGCGGCCTGGCGGGAGAGCAGTTCTTC.

This clone has a handful of counts. The chain carries TRBV11-3 and TRBJ2-1; 11 bases fit TRBD2. Germline CDR1 reads SGHNT; CDR2 reads YENEEA. The CDR3 has 13 amino acids. J lost 8 bases, V lost 5 bases, and 2 bases had no gene match. The CDR3 sequence: CASSTSGSHEQFF. DNA for the CDR3: TGTGCCAGCAGCACTAGCGGGAGTCATGAGCAGTTCTTC.

This clone appeared once. The CDR3 protein is CASTNTGTHYGYTF. CDR3 DNA sequence: TGTGCCAGCACAAACACAGGGACACACTATGGCTACACCTTC. The J gene is TRBJ1-2, the V gene TRBV27; D might be TRBD1 (6 bases). This CDR3 has 14 amino acids. The germline V gene has CDR1 MNHEY and CDR2 SMNVEV (reference sequence). Trimming left V 7 bases short and J 3 bases short, with 15 bases between.

The V and J genes are TRBV18 and TRBJ1-2; 10 positions match TRBD1. The length of the CDR3 is 15 residues. With 2 bases clipped from V and 2 bases from J, the junction kept 2 bases outside the gene matches. Germline V lookup: CDR1 KGHSH, CDR2 LQKENI. CDR3 residues: CASSPEGQGNYGYTF. In DNA, the CDR3 is TGTGCCAGCTCACCAGAGGGACAGGGGAACTATGGCTACACCTTC.

This chain connects TRBV28 to TRBJ1-1, with D unresolved. CDR1 and CDR2 from the germline V gene are MDHEN and SYDVKM. The ends were cut back, 6 bases at V and 4 bases at J, with 15 bases in the middle. The CDR3 contains 14 residues. CDR3 DNA sequence: TGTGCCAGCAGCGAAGAGGCCAGGACCACTGAAGCTTTCTTT. This encodes CASSEEARTTEAFF.

The table lists this clone with a count of one. The rearrangement joins TRBV19 to TRBJ1-5; D remains ambiguous. The germline gives CDR1 LNHDA, CDR2 SQIVND (reference sequence). V was shortened by 3 bases and J by 0 bases, with 9 bases between the two germline ends. The length of the CDR3 is 15 residues. The CDR3 here is CASSIGQFSNQPQHF. Written as DNA, the CDR3 is TGTGCCAGTAGTATCGGCCAGTTTAGCAATCAGCCCCAGCATTTT.

This chain connects TRBV12-3 or TRBV12-4 to TRBJ1-2, with TRBD1 as a possible D gene (6 bases). CDR3 length equals 13 residues. V dropped 3 bases and J dropped 2 bases, with 7 bases sitting between them. The DNA for the CDR3 is TGTGCCAGCAGTTTCGGACAGAACTATGGCTACACCTTC. Its translation is CASSFGQNYGYTF.

The CDR3 sequence is CASSLVWGAADTQYF. In DNA form, the CDR3 reads TGTGCCAGCAGCTTGGTGTGGGGGGCGGCAGATACGCAGTATTTT. The chain carries TRBV13 and TRBJ2-3; D may be TRBD1 or TRBD2 (6 bases each). Germline assignment: CDR1 PRHDT and CDR2 FYEKMQ (reference sequence). The CDR3 consists of 15 residues. The V end lost 3 bases, the J end lost 4 bases, and 14 bases lay between the germline ends.

In nucleotides, the CDR3 is TGTGCCATCAGTGACCCCGCGGACAGGGGGTTGGCCCAGTACTTC. The encoded protein is CAISDPADRGLAQYF. The V and J genes are TRBV10-3 and TRBJ2-5; 10 bases match TRBD1. Germline V gene data show CDR1 as ENHRY and CDR2 as SYGVKD. The length of the CDR3 is 15 residues. The junction had 10 bases not matched to a gene; V was cut back by 3 bases and J by 9 bases.

The gene calls are TRBV27 and TRBJ1-1, with D perhaps matching TRBD1 (5 bases). The CDR3 has 15 amino acids. Germline V gives CDR1 MNHEY, CDR2 SMNVEV (reference sequence). V dropped 2 bases and J dropped 2 bases, with 12 bases sitting between them. This CDR3 reads CASSLQGGHNTEAFF. The CDR3, as DNA: TGTGCCAGCAGTTTACAGGGCGGACACAACACTGAAGCTTTCTTT.

The chain is built from TRBV5-4 and TRBJ1-1; D not certain. The CDR3 runs 12 residues. Trimming pared 7 bases from V and 2 bases from J, leaving 9 bases between. Germline V gene sequence: CDR1 SGHNT, CDR2 YYREEE (reference sequence). The CDR3 nucleotides are TGTGCCAGCTCCCTAAGTAACACTGAAGCTTTCTTT. Protein: CASSLSNTEAFF.

The chain combines TRBV29-1 with TRBJ2-6; tentatively, D is TRBD2 (7 bases). CDR1 is SQVTM and CDR2 is ANQGSEA in the germline V gene. The ends were cut back, 3 bases at V and 0 bases at J, with 12 bases in the middle. The CDR3 contains 16 residues. CDR3 DNA sequence: TGCAGCGTTGAGAGGGGGGGTGGCTCTGGGGCCAACGTCCTGACTTTC. This sequence encodes CSVERGGGSGANVLTF.

The chain recombines TRBV6-5 with TRBJ1-5, with unresolved D. The ends were cut back, 10 bases at V and 0 bases at J, with 16 bases in the middle. The germline V gene has CDR1 MNHEY and CDR2 SVGAGI. The CDR3 length is 15 residues. The CDR3 here is CATRREGVSNQPQHF. In DNA, the CDR3 is TGTGCCACCAGGCGAGAGGGAGTTAGCAATCAGCCCCAGCATTTT.

This clone appeared a few times. The V call is TRBV3-1 (or the pseudogene TRBV3-2), the J call TRBJ1-5; D unclear. Per the germline V gene, CDR1 is LGHDT and CDR2 is YNNKEL (reference sequence). Between the trimmed V and J ends, which lost 0 bases and 2 bases, there was a span of 5 bases. CDR3 length: 14 residues. CDR3 protein: CASSQEGGNQPQHF. CDR3 coding DNA: TGTGCCAGCAGCCAAGAAGGTGGCAATCAGCCCCAGCATTTT.

The chain links TRBV7-2 to TRBJ1-2; no clear D gene. V was trimmed by 5 bases and J by 4 bases, leaving 14 bases between them. The CDR3 is 14 amino acids. Germline-derived CDR1 and CDR2 are SGHTA and FQGNSA. Written as DNA, the CDR3 is TGTGCCAGCAGCCTAGGGCTTAACGGCTATGGCTACACCTTC. Protein sequence: CASSLGLNGYGYTF.

The chain combines TRBV7-3 with TRBJ2-1; D remains ambiguous. The germline CDR1 and CDR2 sequences are SGHTA and FQGTGA. V lost 2 bases and J 3 bases, leaving 17 bases between the germline ends. This CDR3 region has 17 residues. CDR3 region: CASSLARLSISYNEQFF. DNA for the CDR3: TGTGCCAGCAGCTTAGCCCGACTCTCAATAAGCTACAATGAGCAGTTCTTC. The entire variable domain, with the rest obtained from reference TRBV7-3 and TRBJ2-1, is as follows: GAGVSQTPSNKVTEKGKYVELRCDPISGHTALYWYRQSLGQGPEFLIYFQGTGAADDSGLPNDRFFAVRPEGSVSTLKIQRTERGDSAVYLCASSLARLSISYNEQFFGPGTRLTVL.

J is TRBJ2-7 and V is TRBV6-2 or TRBV6-3, with D unresolved. This CDR3 contains 18 residues. In germline, CDR1 is MNHEY, CDR2 SVGEGT. Trimming stripped 0 bases from V and 3 bases from J, with 21 bases between. The chain's CDR3 is CASSYSTTGPERYYEQYF. The CDR3 region has the DNA TGTGCCAGCAGTTACTCGACAACTGGGCCCGAGAGGTACTACGAGCAGTACTTC.

The V call is TRBV29-1, the J call TRBJ2-1, with unresolved D. In germline, CDR1 is SQVTM, CDR2 ANQGSEA. Trimming shortened V by 3 bases and J by 3 bases, and 9 bases separated the two germline ends. This CDR3 has 13 amino acids. CDR3 in DNA: TGCAGCGTTGATTACAGAAGCTACAATGAGCAGTTCTTC. It yields the protein CSVDYRSYNEQFF.

The V and J genes are TRBV5-1 and TRBJ2-5; 13 positions match TRBD2. Germline CDR1 SGHRS, CDR2 YFSETQ. J lost 7 bases, V lost 4 bases, and 10 bases had no gene match. CDR3 length: 16 residues. The CDR3: CASSGLAGAQGRTQYF. CDR3 in DNA: TGCGCCAGCAGCGGACTAGCGGGGGCCCAGGGAAGGACCCAGTACTTC.